This T cell receptor beta chain came from a study of blood T cell repertoires in COVID-19 (dated by TCRdb to the early 2020s). At the level of the whole study: The collaborator samples originated in the United States, Italy and Spain and spanned the acute and convalescent phases of COVID-19. The material from the prospective study consisted of cDNA or gDNA derived from T cells, B-cell-depleted T cells, or PBMCs. Samples came from the ongoing ImmuneRACE study (first 160 participants) plus 1,254 subjects from 6 global collaborators. The dataset comprised deeply sampled blood TCRbeta repertoires from subjects exposed to, actively infected with, or recovered from COVID-19. Sample metadata almost always included a de-identified subject ID, COVID-19 status, age in years and sex. The repertoires were released in a freely available public database intended as a resource for research on the immune response to SARS-CoV-2. HLA class I and class II types, where available, came from metadata supplied by the sample provider rather than from assay-based typing.

The full study reports these points: The amount of clinical and demographic metadata varied by source and participant and was provided uncurated.

TCRbeta CDR3 regions were amplified from genomic DNA by means of the immunoSEQ Assay, a bias-controlled multiplex PCR. The original pipeline was this. The number of nucleated cells in each sample was estimated by amplification of reference gene primers within the assay. Sequence reads were collapsed and filtered to measure the absolute abundance of every unique TCRbeta CDR3 rearrangement. For each sample, productive Simpson clonality was calculated as the square root of Simpson's diversity index across productive rearrangements. TCRdb's version of the immuneACCESS table is confined to in-frame rearrangements and falls short of the full clone set. An unresolved V gene accounts for under half of the shortfall where checked; the remainder is of unknown origin. The DNA was the basis for D and trimming; V, J and clone size are from that table. The sample data list 50,000 to 85,000 clones, and roughly nine tenths of these were observed just once. The ten largest clones represent approximately 7.9% of the sample.

Trimming costs V 2 bases and J 0 bases, and their ends lie 15 bases apart. Via the germline V gene (reference sequence), CDR1 is GTSNPN and CDR2 SVGIG. From cysteine to phenylalanine, the CDR3 is 16 amino acids long. The retained sequence is limited to the CDR3, 48 bases, with the frame set at the first base. As concerns this clone: The antigen it binds to is not known. No much larger clonotype is one base removed from it; base qualities were not supplied.

Collaborating institutions collected whole blood in K2EDTA tubes following their own protocols. Collaborator samples were shipped for TCRbeta analysis as frozen whole blood, isolated PBMCs, or DNA extracted from either sample type. Sequenced input: peripheral blood. The chain employs TRBV30 and TRBJ2-3; the best D guess is TRBD2, with 5 bases matching. This sequence originates from a human donor in a cohort sampled during active COVID-19. The nucleotide sequence is given as TGTGCCTGGAGTTCGGGATTTGGTTCTAGCACAGATACGCAGTATTTT. Its protein product is CAWSSGFGSSTDTQYF.